The T cell receptor beta chain under discussion was sequenced for a study of blood T cell repertoires in COVID-19. V dropped 1 base and J dropped 2 bases, with 16 bases sitting between them. CDR1 is SGHDT and CDR2 is YYEEEE in the germline V gene. This CDR3 has 17 residues. Libraries were prepared by immunoSEQ multiplex PCR; TCRdb keeps only in-frame clonotypes and omits some of them. The sample records 65,000 to 95,000 clones, over 80% being singletons. The TCR sequence derives from an elderly man with active or convalescent COVID-19. Sequenced: peripheral blood. The rearrangement uses TRBV5-6 and TRBJ1-3, with D uncertain. The CDR3 is CASSLRVSTPAGNTIYF. Written as DNA, the CDR3 is TGTGCCAGCAGCTTGCGGGTTTCCACCCCTGCTGGAAACACCATATATTTT.